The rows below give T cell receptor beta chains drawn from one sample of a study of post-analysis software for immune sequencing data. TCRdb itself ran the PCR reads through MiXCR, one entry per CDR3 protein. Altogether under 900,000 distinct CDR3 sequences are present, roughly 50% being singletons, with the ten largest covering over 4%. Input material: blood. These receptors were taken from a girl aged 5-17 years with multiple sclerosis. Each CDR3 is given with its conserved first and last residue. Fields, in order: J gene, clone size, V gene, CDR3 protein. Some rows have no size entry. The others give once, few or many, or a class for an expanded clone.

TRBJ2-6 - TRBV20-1 CSAGSGGSASGANVLTF
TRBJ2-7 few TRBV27 CASSDRTGGRAYEQYF
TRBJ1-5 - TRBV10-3 CAISGSSNQPQHF
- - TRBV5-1 CASSFTGGAEYEQYF
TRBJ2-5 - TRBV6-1 CASKRLGQRGEETQYF
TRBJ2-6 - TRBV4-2 CASSQDIDSGANVLTF
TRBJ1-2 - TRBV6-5 CASSYTFGRGGYTF
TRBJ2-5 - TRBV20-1 CSAEGESQETQYF
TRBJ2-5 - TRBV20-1 CSARDRRRYQETQYF
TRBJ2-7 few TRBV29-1 CSVYQGGPYEQYF
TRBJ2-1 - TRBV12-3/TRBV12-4 CASVRGGYNEQFF
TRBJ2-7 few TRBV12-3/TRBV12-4 CASSFGGMIYEQYF
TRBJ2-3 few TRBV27 CASGLVGAPQDTQYF
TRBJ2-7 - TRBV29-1 CSGDSGSLHEQYF
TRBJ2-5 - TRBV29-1 CSAARDRSQETQYF
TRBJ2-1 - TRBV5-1 CASSSGQHYNEQVF
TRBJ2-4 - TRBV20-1 CSAGTPREQYF
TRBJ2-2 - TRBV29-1 CSGGLGSGELFF
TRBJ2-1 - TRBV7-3 CASSAGTGFGEQFF
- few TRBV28 CATHAFPGQGPYEQYF
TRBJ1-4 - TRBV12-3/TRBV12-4 CASTRNRGEKLFF
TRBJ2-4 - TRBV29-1 CSVGESKNIQYF
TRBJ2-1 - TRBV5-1 CASSLAGTGGSEQFF
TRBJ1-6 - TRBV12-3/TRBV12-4 CASSTGEYNSPLHF
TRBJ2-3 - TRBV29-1 CSVEPSGHTDTQYF
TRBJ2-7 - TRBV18 CASSPRIAGGNEQYF
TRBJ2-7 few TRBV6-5 CASSSAPTRYNLYF
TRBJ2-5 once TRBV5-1 CASSSDRDTKTQYF
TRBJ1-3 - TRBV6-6 CASSYSGRGAGNTIYF
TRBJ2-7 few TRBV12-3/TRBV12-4 CASSLAAGVGSYEQYF
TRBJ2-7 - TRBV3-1 CASSQPDLLEQYF
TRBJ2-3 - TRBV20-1 CSASRSLTDTQYF
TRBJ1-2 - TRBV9 CASSGAGGAVKNYGYTF
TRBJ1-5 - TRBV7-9 CASSHSDREDQPQHF
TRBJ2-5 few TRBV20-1 CSAEGLAGQETQYF
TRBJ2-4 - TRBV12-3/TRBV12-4 CASSRTGTGKNIQYF
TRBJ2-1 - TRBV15 CATSRDRMGNEQFF
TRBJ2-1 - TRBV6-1 CASSSTGTGEQFF
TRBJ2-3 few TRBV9 CASSEDPSGGLRDTQYF
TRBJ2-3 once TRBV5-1 CASSLVTGADTQYF
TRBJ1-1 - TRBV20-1 CSAGEGALRTEAFF
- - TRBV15 CATSNQGTQYF
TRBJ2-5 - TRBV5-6 CASSLAEEAEETQYF
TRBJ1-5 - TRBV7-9 CASCPGQGVQPQHF
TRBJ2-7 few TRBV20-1 CSARRLGEANSYEQYF
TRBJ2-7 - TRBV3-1 CASSNRGSINYEQYF
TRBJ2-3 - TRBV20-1 CSYVIGFDQYF
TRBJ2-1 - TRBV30 CAAKGTGLANEQFF
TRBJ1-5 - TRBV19 CATKEQASNQPQHF
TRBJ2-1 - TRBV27 CASSSSGLAGGWFF
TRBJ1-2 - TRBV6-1 CASSEGGQHYGYTF
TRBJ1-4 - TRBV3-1 CASSQEGFNEKLFF
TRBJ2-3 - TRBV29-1 CSVTIPDTQYF
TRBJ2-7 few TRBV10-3 CAISEFRDHYEQYF
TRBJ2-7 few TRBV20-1 CSVRGGAVVYEQYF
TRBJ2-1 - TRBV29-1 CSVVRQSCNEQFF
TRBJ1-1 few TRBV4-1 CASSPWDRDLARNTEAFF